The rows below give T cell receptor beta chains drawn from one sample of a study of blood T cell repertoires in COVID-19. Some clones are missing from TCRdb's copy, which holds only in-frame ones; the method was immunoSEQ multiplex PCR. The repertoire holds about 95,000 clones, with approximately 90% as singletons. The sample was peripheral blood. Receptor source: a woman aged 50 to 60 in a cohort sampled during active COVID-19. CDR3s include the opening cysteine and the closing phenylalanine or tryptophan. D genes are given only for firm matches. Only part of the rows carry a size: once, few, many, or a class if the clone is expanded.

>TRBJ2-7|TRBD1|TRBV19|once
TGTGCCAGTAGATCCGCGGACAGGGGGGCAGGCGAGCAGTACTTC
CASRSADRGAGEQYF
>TRBJ1-3|-|TRBV18|-
TGTGCCAGCTCACCCCAGGAGGTTGGAAACACCATATATTTT
CASSPQEVGNTIYF
>TRBJ2-2|-|TRBV7-8|once
TGTGCCAGCAGCTTAGCGAACAGGGTGAACACCGGGGAGCTGTTTTTT
CASSLANRVNTGELFF
>TRBJ2-5|TRBD2|TRBV14|-
TGTGCCAGCAGTCACAGGCCCTGGAGGGCCCATACGGGACTAGCGGTAGGCGAGACCCAGTACTTC
CASSHRPWRAHTGLAVGETQYF
>TRBJ2-5|TRBD2|TRBV7-2|-
TGTGCCAGCAGCTTACTAGCGGGGGGAGGGGAGACCCAGTACTTC
CASSLLAGGGETQYF
>TRBJ1-1|-|TRBV27|-
TGTGCCAGCAGTTTATCCCGGGGAGTTCTTTTCTTT
CASSLSRGVLFF
>TRBJ2-5|-|TRBV24-1|once
TGTGCCACCAGTGACCGACCCGGGGAACAACAAGAGACCCAGTACTTC
CATSDRPGEQQETQYF
>TRBJ1-3|TRBD1|TRBV28|-
TGTGCCAGCAGCTCGGCCGAGGGGGCGCGAGGAAACACCATATATTTT
CASSSAEGARGNTIYF
>TRBJ2-1|TRBD2|TRBV10-3|-
TGTGCCATCAGTGAATCTAGGGGACTAGCGGGGAATGAGCAGTTCTTC
CAISESRGLAGNEQFF
>TRBJ2-2|-|TRBV19|-
TGTGCCAGTAGCTTATCTAGCGTCTGGACCGGGGAGCTGTTTTTT
CASSLSSVWTGELFF